The 3 T cell receptor beta chains listed next were all sequenced from one sample in a study of T cells in localized non-small cell lung cancer. The data were produced by immunoSEQ multiplex PCR, yet TCRdb's version contains in-frame clones alone and is incomplete. The data show tens of thousands of clones, approximately 91% seen once. The specimen comprised peripheral blood, sampled before any cancer treatment. The source of these receptors is a female donor older than 55 with stage I squamous cell lung carcinoma.

This chain uses TRBV19 with TRBJ2-7, with 8 bases aligning to TRBD2. The germline V gene has CDR1 LNHDA and CDR2 SQIVND (reference sequence). This CDR3 comprises 13 residues. With V trimmed by 8 bases and J by 1 base, 4 bases remained unmatched. The CDR3 loop is CASGLAGSYEQYF. The CDR3 coding sequence is TGTGCCAGTGGACTAGCAGGGTCCTACGAGCAGTACTTC.

Only a few counts were recorded for this clone. The chain joins TRBV7-8 to TRBJ1-2; D remains unclear. V was trimmed by 2 bases and J by 0 bases, leaving 19 bases between them. This CDR3 is 18 amino acids long. Germline loops: CDR1 SGHVS, CDR2 FQNEAQ. CDR3: CASSLSVPRSTTNYGYTF. CDR3 bases: TGTGCCAGCAGCTTATCTGTTCCCCGCAGCACCACTAACTATGGCTACACCTTC. The full variable domain, its missing parts supplied by reference TRBV7-8 and TRBJ1-2, is GAGVSQSPRYKVAKRGQDVALRCDPISGHVSLFWYQQALGQGPEFLTYFQNEAQLDKSGLPSDRFFAERPEGSVSTLKIQRTQQEDSAVYLCASSLSVPRSTTNYGYTFGSGTRLTVV.

In this sample, this clone turned up once. V usage is TRBV5-1 and J usage is TRBJ2-2, with TRBD2 matching over 9 bases. V dropped 5 bases and J dropped 5; count of bases not matched to a gene: 7. The CDR3 length is 15 residues. The germline gives CDR1 SGHRS, CDR2 YFSETQ. The CDR3 DNA sequence: TGCGCCAGCAGGGGCGGGAGGGCCAGTACCGGGGAGCTGTTTTTT. This gives the protein CASRGGRASTGELFF.